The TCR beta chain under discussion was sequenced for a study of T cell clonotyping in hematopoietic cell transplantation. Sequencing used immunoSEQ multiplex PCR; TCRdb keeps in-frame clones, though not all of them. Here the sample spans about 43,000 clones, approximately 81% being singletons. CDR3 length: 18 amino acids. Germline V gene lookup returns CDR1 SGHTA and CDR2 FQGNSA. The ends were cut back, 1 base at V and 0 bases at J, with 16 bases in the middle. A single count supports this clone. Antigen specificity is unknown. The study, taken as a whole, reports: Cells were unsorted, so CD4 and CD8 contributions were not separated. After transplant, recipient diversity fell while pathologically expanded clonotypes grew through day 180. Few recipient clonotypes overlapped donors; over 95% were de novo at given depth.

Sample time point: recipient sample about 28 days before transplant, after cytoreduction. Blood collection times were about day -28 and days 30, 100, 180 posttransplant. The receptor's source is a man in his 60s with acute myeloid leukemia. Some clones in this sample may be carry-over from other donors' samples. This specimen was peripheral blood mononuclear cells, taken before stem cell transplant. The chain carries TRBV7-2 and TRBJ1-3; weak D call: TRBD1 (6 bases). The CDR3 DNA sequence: TGTGCCAGCAGCTTAGGGGGGGGCAGATCGATCTCTGGAAACACCATATATTTT. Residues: CASSLGGGRSISGNTIYF.